A selection of T cell receptor beta chains follows, all from one sample in a study of identical twins. A single record per CDR3 protein comes from TCRdb applying MiXCR to the 5' RACE reads. The data contain about 730,000 distinct CDR3 sequences, roughly 20% of them singletons. This same sample was also part of a study on T cells expressing NK-cell markers.

Sequencing input: PBMCs. These receptors came from a woman younger than 35 in good health. The CDR3 runs from the conserved cysteine through the conserved F or W. Each record gives: V gene, CDR3 length, clone size, CDR3 protein. Clone size is shown for a subset of rows, as once, few, many or a class of expanded clone.

V gene: TRBV6-1; CDR3 length: 15; clone size: few; CDR3 protein: CASGTPDRDYTEAFF
V gene: TRBV9; CDR3 length: 18; clone size: -; CDR3 protein: CASSVGLAGGQGYNEQFF
V gene: TRBV4-3; CDR3 length: 17; clone size: -; CDR3 protein: CASSQEFLAANTGELFF
V gene: TRBV20-1; CDR3 length: 15; clone size: few; CDR3 protein: CSARESFGSTDTQYF
V gene: TRBV7-2; CDR3 length: 14; clone size: few; CDR3 protein: CASSLNGFQETQYF
V gene: TRBV5-5; CDR3 length: 13; clone size: -; CDR3 protein: CASSLTYNQPQHF
V gene: TRBV12-3/TRBV12-4; CDR3 length: 14; clone size: -; CDR3 protein: CASNTRGGNQPQHF
V gene: TRBV3-1; CDR3 length: 13; clone size: -; CDR3 protein: CACGEVGDYEQYF
V gene: TRBV7-2; CDR3 length: 16; clone size: -; CDR3 protein: CASSPVAGTGANVLTF
V gene: TRBV12-3/TRBV12-4; CDR3 length: 16; clone size: few; CDR3 protein: CASSPQLAGGGNEQFF
V gene: TRBV7-6; CDR3 length: 17; clone size: few; CDR3 protein: CASGGMYTSGETDTQYF
V gene: TRBV6-6; CDR3 length: 13; clone size: many; CDR3 protein: CASRNTGRFEAFF
V gene: TRBV9; CDR3 length: 15; clone size: few; CDR3 protein: CASSPGGGGHNEQFF
V gene: TRBV7-2; CDR3 length: 16; clone size: few; CDR3 protein: CASSLALSSGQETQYF
V gene: TRBV6-1; CDR3 length: 14; clone size: few; CDR3 protein: CASSRTSVGQTQYF
V gene: TRBV2; CDR3 length: 14; clone size: -; CDR3 protein: CASIGTGGNTEAFF
V gene: TRBV6-2/TRBV6-3; CDR3 length: 15; clone size: -; CDR3 protein: CASSYFGVGYNEQFF
V gene: TRBV5-1; CDR3 length: 14; clone size: -; CDR3 protein: CASSFEAGQETQYF
V gene: TRBV27; CDR3 length: 13; clone size: few; CDR3 protein: CASRGTSAYEQYF
V gene: TRBV3-1; CDR3 length: 19; clone size: -; CDR3 protein: CASSPLLSGSHARTDTQYF
V gene: TRBV19; CDR3 length: 12; clone size: -; CDR3 protein: CASSDTYNEQFF
V gene: TRBV5-1; CDR3 length: 15; clone size: -; CDR3 protein: CASSLGLAGVNEQYF
V gene: TRBV11-2; CDR3 length: 13; clone size: few; CDR3 protein: CAKSDNQSYEQYF
V gene: TRBV20-1; CDR3 length: 16; clone size: many; CDR3 protein: CSAPVSATGRNSPLHF
V gene: TRBV11-2; CDR3 length: 13; clone size: -; CDR3 protein: CASSATGGQTQYF
V gene: TRBV5-4; CDR3 length: 23; clone size: few; CDR3 protein: CASSLRLGKDRATGRGSYNEQFF
V gene: TRBV4-3; CDR3 length: 16; clone size: few; CDR3 protein: CASSQVGGRAQETQYF
V gene: TRBV6-1; CDR3 length: 13; clone size: many; CDR3 protein: CASSEAVYYEQYF
V gene: TRBV11-2; CDR3 length: 14; clone size: -; CDR3 protein: CASSIGQGPYEQYF
V gene: TRBV7-7; CDR3 length: 14; clone size: few; CDR3 protein: CASSSGLAGGEQFF
V gene: TRBV12-3/TRBV12-4; CDR3 length: 15; clone size: few; CDR3 protein: CASSASGRSDNEQFF
V gene: TRBV20-1; CDR3 length: 13; clone size: -; CDR3 protein: CSARPSGSYEQYF
V gene: TRBV3-1; CDR3 length: 15; clone size: many; CDR3 protein: CASRLTGTGDNEQFF
V gene: TRBV6-5; CDR3 length: 17; clone size: few; CDR3 protein: CASSYKTPPGMNTEAFF
V gene: TRBV5-1; CDR3 length: 15; clone size: -; CDR3 protein: CASSLAEARQETQYF
V gene: TRBV7-2; CDR3 length: 15; clone size: once; CDR3 protein: CASGLAGGQLYEQFF
V gene: TRBV6-2/TRBV6-3; CDR3 length: 17; clone size: -; CDR3 protein: CASSSNPGGYFSYEQYF
V gene: TRBV13; CDR3 length: 14; clone size: few; CDR3 protein: CASSFGTDDTEAFF
V gene: TRBV4-3; CDR3 length: 15; clone size: -; CDR3 protein: CASSQAGTANYGYTF
V gene: TRBV6-5; CDR3 length: 12; clone size: many; CDR3 protein: CASRSQGALAFF
V gene: TRBV12-3/TRBV12-4; CDR3 length: 18; clone size: few; CDR3 protein: CASSLALLAGGKTDTQYF
V gene: TRBV6-5; CDR3 length: 14; clone size: -; CDR3 protein: CASSYVSRGNTIYF
V gene: TRBV7-9; CDR3 length: 12; clone size: once; CDR3 protein: CASSSDGHEQFF
V gene: TRBV5-1; CDR3 length: 14; clone size: few; CDR3 protein: CASSLSWAVNEQFF
V gene: TRBV12-3/TRBV12-4; CDR3 length: 15; clone size: -; CDR3 protein: CASSLAGAYNTEAFF
V gene: TRBV12-3/TRBV12-4; CDR3 length: 15; clone size: -; CDR3 protein: CASSFGGGPRNEQFF
V gene: TRBV20-1; CDR3 length: 15; clone size: few; CDR3 protein: CIASVGGGQLNEQYF
V gene: TRBV29-1; CDR3 length: 14; clone size: few; CDR3 protein: CSVTRDTSNYEQYF
V gene: TRBV12-3/TRBV12-4; CDR3 length: 16; clone size: few; CDR3 protein: CASKRGGSLSTDTQYF
V gene: TRBV3-1; CDR3 length: 14; clone size: -; CDR3 protein: CASSPHSPYNEQFF
V gene: TRBV11-2; CDR3 length: 18; clone size: few; CDR3 protein: CASSLREGTGRFSYEQYF
V gene: TRBV4-3; CDR3 length: 14; clone size: -; CDR3 protein: CASSQDLSGSQQYF
V gene: TRBV20-1; CDR3 length: 15; clone size: -; CDR3 protein: CSADTIAGGHDTQYF
V gene: TRBV5-5; CDR3 length: 17; clone size: -; CDR3 protein: CASSGGLLAGTHYEQYF
V gene: TRBV6-2/TRBV6-3; CDR3 length: 16; clone size: few; CDR3 protein: CASRPLGGVDYNEQFF
V gene: TRBV9; CDR3 length: 17; clone size: -; CDR3 protein: CASSVSSTGPLNTEAFF
V gene: TRBV6-5; CDR3 length: 13; clone size: -; CDR3 protein: CASIMEGVNIQYF
V gene: TRBV7-9; CDR3 length: 15; clone size: -; CDR3 protein: CASSILGLTQETQYF
V gene: TRBV12-5; CDR3 length: 17; clone size: -; CDR3 protein: CASGQGLAGTSTDTQYF